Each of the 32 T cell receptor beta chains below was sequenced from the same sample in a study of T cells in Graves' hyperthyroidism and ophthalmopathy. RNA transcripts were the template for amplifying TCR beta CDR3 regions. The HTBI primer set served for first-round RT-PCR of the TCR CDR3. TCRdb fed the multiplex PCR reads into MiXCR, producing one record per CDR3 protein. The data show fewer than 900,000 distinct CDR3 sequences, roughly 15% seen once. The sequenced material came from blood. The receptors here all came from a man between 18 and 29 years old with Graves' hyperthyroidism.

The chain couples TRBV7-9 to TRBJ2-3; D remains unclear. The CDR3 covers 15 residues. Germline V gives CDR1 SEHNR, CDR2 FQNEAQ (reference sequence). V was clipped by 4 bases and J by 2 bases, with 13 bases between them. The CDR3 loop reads CASSSVYLLTDTQYF. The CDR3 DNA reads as TGTGCCAGCAGCTCCGTCTACCTACTCACAGATACGCAGTATTTT.

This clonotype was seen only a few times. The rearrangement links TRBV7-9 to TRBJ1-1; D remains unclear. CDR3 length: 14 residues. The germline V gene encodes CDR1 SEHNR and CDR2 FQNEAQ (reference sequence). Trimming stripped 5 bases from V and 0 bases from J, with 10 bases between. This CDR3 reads CASSVDLLNTEAFF. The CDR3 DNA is TGTGCCAGCAGCGTAGATCTCCTGAACACTGAAGCTTTCTTT.

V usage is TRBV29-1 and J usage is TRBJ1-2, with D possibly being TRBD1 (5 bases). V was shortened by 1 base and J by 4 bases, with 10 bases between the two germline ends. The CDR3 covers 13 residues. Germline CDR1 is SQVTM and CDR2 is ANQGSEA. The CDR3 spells CSVEGGDTYGYTF. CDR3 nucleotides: TGCAGCGTTGAAGGGGGGGATACCTATGGCTACACCTTC. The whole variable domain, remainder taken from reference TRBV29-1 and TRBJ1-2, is SAVISQKPSRDICQRGTSLTIQCQVDSQVTMMFWYRQQPGQSLTLIATANQGSEATYESGFVIDKFPISRPNLTFSTLTVSNMSPEDSSIYLCSVEGGDTYGYTFGSGTRLTVV.

The CDR3 coding sequence is TGTGCCAGCAGTCCTAGCGGGGCCCGCCAAGAGACCCAGTACTTC. Its translation: CASSPSGARQETQYF. The rearrangement links TRBV5-4 to TRBJ2-5; TRBD2 agrees at 9 bases. Trimming took 5 bases from V and 1 from J; bases not matched to a gene: 6. This CDR3 has 15 residues. CDR1 is SGHNT and CDR2 is YYREEE in the germline V gene (reference sequence).

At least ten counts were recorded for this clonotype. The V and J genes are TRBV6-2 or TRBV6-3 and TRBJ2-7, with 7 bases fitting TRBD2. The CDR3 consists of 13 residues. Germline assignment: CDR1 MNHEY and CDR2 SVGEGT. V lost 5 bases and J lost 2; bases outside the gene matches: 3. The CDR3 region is CASSSGNPYEQYF. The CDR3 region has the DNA TGTGCCAGCAGTAGCGGGAACCCCTACGAGCAGTACTTC.

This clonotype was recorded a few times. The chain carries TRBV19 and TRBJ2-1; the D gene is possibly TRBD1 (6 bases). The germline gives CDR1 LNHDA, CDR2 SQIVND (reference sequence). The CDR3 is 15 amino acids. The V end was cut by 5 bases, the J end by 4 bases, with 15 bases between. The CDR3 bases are TGTGCCAGTAGTGACACAGGGACGCGGTACAATGAGCAGTTCTTC. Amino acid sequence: CASSDTGTRYNEQFF.

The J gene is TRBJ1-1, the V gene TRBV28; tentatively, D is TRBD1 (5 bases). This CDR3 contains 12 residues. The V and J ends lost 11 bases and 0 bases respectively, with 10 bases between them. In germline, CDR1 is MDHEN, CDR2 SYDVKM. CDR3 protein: CAHGGLNTEAFF. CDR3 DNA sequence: TGTGCCCACGGGGGGTTGAACACTGAAGCTTTCTTT.

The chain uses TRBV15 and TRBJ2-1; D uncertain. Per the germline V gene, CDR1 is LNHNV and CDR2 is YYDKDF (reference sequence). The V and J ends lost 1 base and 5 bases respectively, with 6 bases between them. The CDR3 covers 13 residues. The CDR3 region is CATSRGLNNEQFF. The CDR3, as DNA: TGTGCCACCAGCAGAGGACTTAACAATGAGCAGTTCTTC.

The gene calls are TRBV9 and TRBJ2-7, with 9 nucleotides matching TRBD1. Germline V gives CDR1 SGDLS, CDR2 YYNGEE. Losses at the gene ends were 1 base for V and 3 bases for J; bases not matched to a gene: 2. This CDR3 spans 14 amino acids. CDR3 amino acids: CASSVSTGGYEQYF. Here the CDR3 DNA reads TGTGCCAGCAGCGTATCGACAGGGGGCTACGAGCAGTACTTC.

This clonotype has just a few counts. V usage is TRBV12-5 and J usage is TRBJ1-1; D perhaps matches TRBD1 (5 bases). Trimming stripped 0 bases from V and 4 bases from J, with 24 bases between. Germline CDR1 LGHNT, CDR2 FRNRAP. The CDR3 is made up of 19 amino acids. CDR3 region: CASGLVSLGQGREVTEAFF. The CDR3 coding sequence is TGTGCTAGTGGTTTGGTATCTCTGGGGCAGGGTAGGGAGGTCACTGAAGCTTTCTTT.

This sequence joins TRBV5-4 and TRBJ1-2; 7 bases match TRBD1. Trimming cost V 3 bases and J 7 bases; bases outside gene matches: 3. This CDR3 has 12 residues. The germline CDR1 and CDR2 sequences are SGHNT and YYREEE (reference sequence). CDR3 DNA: TGTGCCAGCAGCTCGGACAGGATTGGCTACACCTTC. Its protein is CASSSDRIGYTF.

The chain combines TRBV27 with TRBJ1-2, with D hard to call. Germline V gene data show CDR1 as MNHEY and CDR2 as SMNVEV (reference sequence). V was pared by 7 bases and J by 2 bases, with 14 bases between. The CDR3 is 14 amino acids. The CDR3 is CASKIGPGNYGYTF. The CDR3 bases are TGTGCCAGCAAAATAGGCCCGGGGAACTATGGCTACACCTTC.

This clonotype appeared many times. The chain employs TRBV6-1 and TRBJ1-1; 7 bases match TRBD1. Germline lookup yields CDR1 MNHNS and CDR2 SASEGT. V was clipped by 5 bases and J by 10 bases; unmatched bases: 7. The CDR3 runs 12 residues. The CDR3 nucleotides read TGTGCCAGCAGTCAGCAGGGGGTAGGAGCTTTCTTT. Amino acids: CASSQQGVGAFF.

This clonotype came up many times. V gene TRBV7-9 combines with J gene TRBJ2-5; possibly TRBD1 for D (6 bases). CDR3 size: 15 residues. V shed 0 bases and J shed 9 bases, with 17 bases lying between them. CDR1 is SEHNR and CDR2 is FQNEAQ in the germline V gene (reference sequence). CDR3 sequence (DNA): TGTGCCAGCAGCTTAGCGCAGGGGACGGAAGTGGCCCAGTACTTC. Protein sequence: CASSLAQGTEVAQYF.

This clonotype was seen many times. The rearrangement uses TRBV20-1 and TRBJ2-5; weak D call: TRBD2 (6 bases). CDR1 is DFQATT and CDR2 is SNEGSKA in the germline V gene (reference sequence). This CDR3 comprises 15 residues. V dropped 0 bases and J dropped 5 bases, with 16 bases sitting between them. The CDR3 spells CSARDWALAGETQYF. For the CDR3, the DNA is TGCAGTGCTAGAGATTGGGCACTAGCAGGGGAGACCCAGTACTTC.

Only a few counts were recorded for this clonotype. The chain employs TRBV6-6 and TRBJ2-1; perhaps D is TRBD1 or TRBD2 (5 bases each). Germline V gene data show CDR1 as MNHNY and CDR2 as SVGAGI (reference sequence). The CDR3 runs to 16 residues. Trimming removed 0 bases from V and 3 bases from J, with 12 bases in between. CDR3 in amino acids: CASSYSKGTFYNEQFF. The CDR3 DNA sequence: TGTGCCAGCAGTTACTCGAAGGGGACCTTCTACAATGAGCAGTTCTTC.

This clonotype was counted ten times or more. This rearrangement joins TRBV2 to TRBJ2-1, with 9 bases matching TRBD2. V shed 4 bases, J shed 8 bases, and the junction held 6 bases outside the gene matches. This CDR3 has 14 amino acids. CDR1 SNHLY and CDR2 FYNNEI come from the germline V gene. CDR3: CASSVGLAFHEQFF. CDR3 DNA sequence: TGTGCCAGCAGTGTGGGACTAGCATTCCATGAGCAGTTCTTC.

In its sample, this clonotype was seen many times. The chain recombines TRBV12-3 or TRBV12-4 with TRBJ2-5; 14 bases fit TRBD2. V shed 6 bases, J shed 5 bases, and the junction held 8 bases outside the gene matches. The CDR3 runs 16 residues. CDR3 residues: CASSLRLAGGSETQYF. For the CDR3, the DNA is TGTGCCAGCAGCCTCAGACTAGCGGGAGGGTCGGAGACCCAGTACTTC.

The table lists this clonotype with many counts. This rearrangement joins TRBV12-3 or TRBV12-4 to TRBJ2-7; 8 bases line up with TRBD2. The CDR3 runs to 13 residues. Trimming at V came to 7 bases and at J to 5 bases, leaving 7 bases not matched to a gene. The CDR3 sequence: CASTLAGIHEQYF. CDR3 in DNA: TGTGCCAGCACGTTAGCGGGAATCCACGAGCAGTACTTC.

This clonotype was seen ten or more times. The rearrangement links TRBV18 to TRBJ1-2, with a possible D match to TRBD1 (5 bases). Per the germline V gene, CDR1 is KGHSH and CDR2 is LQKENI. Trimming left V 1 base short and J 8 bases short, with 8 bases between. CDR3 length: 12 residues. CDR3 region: CASSPQGNGYTF. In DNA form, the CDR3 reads TGTGCCAGCTCACCACAGGGGAACGGCTACACCTTC. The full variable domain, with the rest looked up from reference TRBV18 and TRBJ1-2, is NAGVMQNPRHLVRRRGQEARLRCSPMKGHSHVYWYRQLPEEGLKFMVYLQKENIIDESGMPKERFSAEFPKEGPSILRIQQVVRGDSAAYFCASSPQGNGYTFGSGTRLTVV.

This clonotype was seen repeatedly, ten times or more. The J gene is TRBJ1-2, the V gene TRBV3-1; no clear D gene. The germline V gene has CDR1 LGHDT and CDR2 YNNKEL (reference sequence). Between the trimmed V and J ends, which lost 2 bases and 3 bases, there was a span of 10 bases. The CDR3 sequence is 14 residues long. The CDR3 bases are TGTGCCAGCAGCCAAAGGTCTCAGGACTATGGCTACACCTTC. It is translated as CASSQRSQDYGYTF.

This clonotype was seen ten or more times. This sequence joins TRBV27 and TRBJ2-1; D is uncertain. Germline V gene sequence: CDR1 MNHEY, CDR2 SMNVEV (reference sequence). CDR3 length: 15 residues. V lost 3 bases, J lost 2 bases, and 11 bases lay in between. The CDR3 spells CASSLTGTPYNEQFF. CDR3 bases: TGTGCCAGCAGTTTGACGGGCACCCCCTACAATGAGCAGTTCTTC.

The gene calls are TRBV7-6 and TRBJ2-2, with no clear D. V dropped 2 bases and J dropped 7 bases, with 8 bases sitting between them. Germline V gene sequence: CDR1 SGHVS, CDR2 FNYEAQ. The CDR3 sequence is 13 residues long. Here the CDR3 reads CASSLKSGGELFF. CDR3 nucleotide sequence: TGTGCCAGCAGCTTAAAGAGTGGCGGGGAGCTGTTTTTT.

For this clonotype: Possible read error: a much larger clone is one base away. The DNA for the CDR3 is TGTGCCAGCAGTTTATATAGCTGGTACTCCAAAAACATTCAGTACTTC. It translates to CASSLYSWYSKNIQYF. V is TRBV28 and J is TRBJ2-4; D not certain. This CDR3 spans 16 amino acids. The V and J ends lost 1 base and 2 bases respectively, with 12 bases between them. Germline V gene data show CDR1 as MDHEN and CDR2 as SYDVKM. The full variable domain, completed using reference TRBV28 and TRBJ2-4, is DVKVTQSSRYLVKRTGEKVFLECVQDMDHENMFWYRQDPGLGLRLIYFSYDVKMKEKGDIPEGYSVSREKKERFSLILESASTNQTSMYLCASSLYSWYSKNIQYFGAGTRLSVL.

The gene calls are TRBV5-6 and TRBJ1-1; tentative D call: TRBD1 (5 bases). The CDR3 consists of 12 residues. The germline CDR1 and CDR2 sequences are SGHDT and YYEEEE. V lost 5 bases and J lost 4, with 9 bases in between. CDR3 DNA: TGTGCCAGCAGGATCGGGGGCACTGAAGCTTTCTTT. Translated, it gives CASRIGGTEAFF. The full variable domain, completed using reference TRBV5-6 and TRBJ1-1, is DAGVTQSPTHLIKTRGQQVTLRCSPKSGHDTVSWYQQALGQGPQFIFQYYEEEERQRGNFPDRFSGHQFPNYSSELNVNALLLGDSALYLCASRIGGTEAFFGQGTRLTVV.

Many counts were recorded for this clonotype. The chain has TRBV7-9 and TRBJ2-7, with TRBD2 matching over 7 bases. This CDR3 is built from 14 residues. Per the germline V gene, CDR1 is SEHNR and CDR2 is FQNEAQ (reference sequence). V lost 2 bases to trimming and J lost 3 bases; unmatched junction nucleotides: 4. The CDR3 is CASSLFAGDYEQYF. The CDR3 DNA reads TGTGCCAGCAGCTTATTTGCGGGAGACTACGAGCAGTACTTC. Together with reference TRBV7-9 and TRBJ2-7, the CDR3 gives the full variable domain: DTGVSQNPRHKITKRGQNVTFRCDPISEHNRLYWYRQTLGQGPEFLTYFQNEAQLEKSRLLSDRFSAERPKGSFSTLEIQRTEQGDSAMYLCASSLFAGDYEQYFGPGTRLTVT.

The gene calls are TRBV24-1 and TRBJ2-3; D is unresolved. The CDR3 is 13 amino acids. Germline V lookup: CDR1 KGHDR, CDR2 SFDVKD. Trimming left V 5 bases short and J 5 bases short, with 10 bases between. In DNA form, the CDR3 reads TGTGCCACCAGTGCTTCGCCCCGAGATACGCAGTATTTT. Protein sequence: CATSASPRDTQYF.

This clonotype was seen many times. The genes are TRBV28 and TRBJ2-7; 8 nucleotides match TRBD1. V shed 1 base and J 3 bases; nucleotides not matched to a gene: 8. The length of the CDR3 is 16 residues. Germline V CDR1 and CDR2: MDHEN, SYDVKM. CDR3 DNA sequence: TGTGCCAGCAGTTTATCCGGGGCAGGGGGCTTCTACGAGCAGTACTTC. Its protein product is CASSLSGAGGFYEQYF.

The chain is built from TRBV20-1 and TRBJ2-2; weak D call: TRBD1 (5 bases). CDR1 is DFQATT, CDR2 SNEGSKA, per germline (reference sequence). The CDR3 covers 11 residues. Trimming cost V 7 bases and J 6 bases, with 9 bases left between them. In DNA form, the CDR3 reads TGCAGTGTAGGGGCTCCCGGGGAGCTGTTTTTT. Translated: CSVGAPGELFF.

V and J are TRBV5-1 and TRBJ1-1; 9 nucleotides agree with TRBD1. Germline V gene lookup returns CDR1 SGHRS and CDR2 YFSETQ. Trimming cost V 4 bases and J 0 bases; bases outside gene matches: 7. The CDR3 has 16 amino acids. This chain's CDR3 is CASSAGTGPMNTEAFF. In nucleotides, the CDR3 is TGCGCCAGCAGCGCTGGGACAGGGCCTATGAACACTGAAGCTTTCTTT.

CDR3 residues: CASSSLGGVQETQYF. The CDR3, as DNA: TGTGCCAGCAGTTCCCTCGGGGGGGTCCAAGAGACCCAGTACTTC. The chain couples TRBV28 to TRBJ2-5; 8 nucleotides align to TRBD2. CDR3 length equals 15 residues. Germline V gene lookup returns CDR1 MDHEN and CDR2 SYDVKM. The V and J ends lost 4 bases and 1 base, in that order; junction bases with no gene match: 5. Combining the CDR3 with reference TRBV28 and TRBJ2-5 gives the whole variable domain DVKVTQSSRYLVKRTGEKVFLECVQDMDHENMFWYRQDPGLGLRLIYFSYDVKMKEKGDIPEGYSVSREKKERFSLILESASTNQTSMYLCASSSLGGVQETQYFGPGTRLLVL.

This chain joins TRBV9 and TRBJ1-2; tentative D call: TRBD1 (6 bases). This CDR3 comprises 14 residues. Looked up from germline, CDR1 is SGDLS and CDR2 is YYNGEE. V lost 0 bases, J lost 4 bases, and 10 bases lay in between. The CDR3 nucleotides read TGTGCCAGCAGCGTAGGGGGACAAGGCTATGGCTACACCTTC. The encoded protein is CASSVGGQGYGYTF.